Sequencing of this T cell receptor beta chain was carried out in a study of T cells after yellow fever vaccination. Overall study context: Preparation of the low-cell-number fractions used SMART-Seq v4 Ultra Low Input.

By 5'RACE template switching, TCR cDNA was produced, with a universal primer site and UMIs added in the process. TCRdb independently ran MiXCR on the 5' RACE reads; one entry per CDR3 protein. Among about 50,000 distinct CDR3 sequences listed, 7% to 9% were seen once. Germline CDR1 DFQATT, CDR2 SNEGSKA (reference sequence). CDR3 length: 13 amino acids. Germline trimming cut 3 bases from V and 9 bases from J; bases unmatched to any gene: 2. Many counts were recorded for this clonotype. Its cognate antigen is unknown. Study-level points and caveats: Primary-vaccination clones mostly resurfaced post-booster (about 95% CD4, roughly 90% CD8). A secondary response was less intense yet reached its peak sooner, at day 5 versus 15.

This chain connects TRBV20-1 to TRBJ2-1; TRBD2 aligns across 13 bases. The input for sequencing was CD8+ T cells sorted from PBMCs, taken less than 16 days after the first yellow fever vaccination. The TCR was taken from a man aged 18 to 29 who received the YFV17D yellow fever vaccine. The CDR3 is CSARTSGGFEQFF. The CDR3 coding sequence is TGCAGTGCTAGGACTAGCGGGGGGTTTGAGCAGTTCTTC.